This TCR beta chain emerged from a study of graft-versus-host responses after intestinal transplantation (dated by TCRdb to the early 2020s). For the wider study: The transplants that recipients got were multivisceral, liver-intestinal, or isolated intestinal. The cohort enrolled about two dozen intestinal transplant recipients including one retransplant, and a few patients lacking pretransplant specimens were excluded. Samples from a few later patients were sequenced in-house on an Illumina MiSeq with MiXCR processing rather than by the commercial service. To identify alloreactive clones, pre-transplant mixed lymphocyte reaction products were sequenced and compared with unstimulated pre-transplant donor and recipient T cells. After intestinal transplantation, graft-versus-host and host-versus-graft alloreactive T cell clones were followed in the graft, circulation and bone marrow using bulk TCR-beta CDR3 sequencing. A peak of at least 4% donor T cells among recipient peripheral blood mononuclear cells was the definition used for donor T cell macrochimerism. Anti-thymocyte globulin induction was given to all recipients, followed by maintenance tacrolimus and steroids for around three years. The study at large found these results: Conclusions were limited by the relatively low number and heterogeneity of intestinal transplant patients. Early after transplant, declines in HvG clones were associated with peak levels of circulating GvH clones. GvH clones were found in recipient bone marrow, and some of the GvH clones appeared earlier in ileal mucosa or blood, which is consistent with an intestinal mucosal origin. In patients with donor T cell macrochimerism, the allografts had high GvH to HvG T cell clonal ratios.

As concerns this clone: The antigen this receptor binds is unknown. Per-base quality was not reported, and no clone a single base away is much larger than it.

CDR1 LNHNV and CDR2 YYDKDF are derived from the germline V gene (reference sequence). Inclusive of the bounding cysteine and phenylalanine, the CDR3 is 15 residues long. Of the read, only the CDR3 DNA is kept; its 45 bases are in frame from base 1. Libraries were made using the immunoSEQ multiplex PCR assay. For most patients, high-throughput TCR-beta CDR3 sequencing of genomic DNA was performed by Adaptive Biotechnologies. As for the original processing: TCR sequencing data for roughly 20 patients were retrieved from Adaptive's ImmunoSEQ software; a few other patients were processed with MiXCR and VDJtools. CDR3 nucleotide sequences shared by donor and recipient were removed because the origin of these sequences could not be assigned. Alloreactive clones required at least 2-fold expansion over unstimulated cells and minimum CFSE-low frequency of 0.002% (template counts) or 0.001% (read counts). A clone was considered mappable if detected in the sequenced pre-transplant spleen, lymph node, or MLR CFSE-low populations of the donor or recipient. The cumulative frequency of alloreactive clones was calculated as a percentage of all sequences, weighted by copy number. Not all clones reach the TCRdb copy of this immuneACCESS table, which keeps in-frame sequences only. Checked studies attribute under half of the gap to unresolved V genes and leave the rest unexplained. The V and J calls and clone size are taken from that table; D and trimming were inferred from the DNA. The sample table shows roughly 15,000 clones, and around three quarters are seen once. 7.8% of the sample goes to the ten largest clones.

To isolate intraepithelial and lamina propria lymphocytes from graft specimens, dithiothreitol, EDTA incubations and collagenase D digestion were used. Bulk TCR-beta sequencing was performed on serial intestinal graft biopsy specimens collected as late as 600 days after transplant. This chain is built from TRBV15 and TRBJ2-5, and TRBD2 matches 9 of the central bases. The J call may be incorrect, as the DNA end agrees better with TRBJ2-7. The sample here was ileum tissue, taken roughly 70 weeks after intestinal transplant. The sequence was collected from a human patient who received an intestinal transplant, so some T cells may come from the graft donor. CDR3 reads: CATSRLAGSSYEQYF. The DNA reads as follows: TGTGCCACCAGCAGACTAGCGGGGAGCTCCTACGAGCAGTACTTC.